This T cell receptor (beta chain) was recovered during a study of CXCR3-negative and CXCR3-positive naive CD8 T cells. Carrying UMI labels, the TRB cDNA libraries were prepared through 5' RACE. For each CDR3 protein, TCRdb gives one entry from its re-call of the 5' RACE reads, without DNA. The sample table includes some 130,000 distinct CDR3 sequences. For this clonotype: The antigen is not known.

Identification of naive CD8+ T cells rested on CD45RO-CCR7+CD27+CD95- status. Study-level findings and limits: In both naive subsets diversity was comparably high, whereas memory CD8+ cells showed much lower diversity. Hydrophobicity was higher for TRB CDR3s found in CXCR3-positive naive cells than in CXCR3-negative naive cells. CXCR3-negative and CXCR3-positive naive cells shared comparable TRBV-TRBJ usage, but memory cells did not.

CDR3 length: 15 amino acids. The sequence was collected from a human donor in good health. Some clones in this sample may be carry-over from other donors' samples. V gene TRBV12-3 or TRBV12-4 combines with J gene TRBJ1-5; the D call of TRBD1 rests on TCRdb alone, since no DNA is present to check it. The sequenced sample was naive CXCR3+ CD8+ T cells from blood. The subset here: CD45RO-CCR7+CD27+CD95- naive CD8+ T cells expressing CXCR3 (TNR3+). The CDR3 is CASSPHGGANQPQHF.